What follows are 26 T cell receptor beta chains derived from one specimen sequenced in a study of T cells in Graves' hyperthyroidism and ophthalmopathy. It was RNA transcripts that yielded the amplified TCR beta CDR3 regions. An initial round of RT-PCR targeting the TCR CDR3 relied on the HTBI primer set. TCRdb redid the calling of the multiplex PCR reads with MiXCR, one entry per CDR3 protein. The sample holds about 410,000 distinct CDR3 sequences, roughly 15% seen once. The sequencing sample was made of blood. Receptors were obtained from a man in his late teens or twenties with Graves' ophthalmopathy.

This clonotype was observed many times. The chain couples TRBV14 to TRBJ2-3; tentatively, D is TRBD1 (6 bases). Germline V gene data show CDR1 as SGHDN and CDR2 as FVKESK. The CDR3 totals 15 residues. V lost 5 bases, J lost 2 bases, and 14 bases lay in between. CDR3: CASSYRDKPTDTQYF. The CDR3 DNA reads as TGTGCCAGCAGCTACCGGGACAAGCCCACAGATACGCAGTATTTT.

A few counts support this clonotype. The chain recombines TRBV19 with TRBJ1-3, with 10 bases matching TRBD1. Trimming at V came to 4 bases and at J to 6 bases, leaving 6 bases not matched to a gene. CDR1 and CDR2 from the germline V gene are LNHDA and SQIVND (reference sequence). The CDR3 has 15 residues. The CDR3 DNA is TGTGCCAGTAGTACTATGGACAGGGGGGTAAACACCATATATTTT. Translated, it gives CASSTMDRGVNTIYF.

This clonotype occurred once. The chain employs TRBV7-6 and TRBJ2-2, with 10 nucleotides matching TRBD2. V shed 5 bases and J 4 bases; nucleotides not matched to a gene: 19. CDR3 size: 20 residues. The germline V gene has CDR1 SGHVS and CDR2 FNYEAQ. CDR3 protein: CASSVRTSGEDVRSTGELFF. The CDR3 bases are TGTGCCAGCAGCGTCCGGACTAGCGGAGAGGATGTGCGTAGCACCGGGGAGCTGTTTTTT.

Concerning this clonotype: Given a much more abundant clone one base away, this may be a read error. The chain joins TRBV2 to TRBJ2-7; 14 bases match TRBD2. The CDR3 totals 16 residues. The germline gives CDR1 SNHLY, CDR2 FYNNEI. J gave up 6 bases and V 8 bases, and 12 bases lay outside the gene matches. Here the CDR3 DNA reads TGTGCCAGCCCGGGACTAGCGGGAGATTCCCTTGTCGAGCAGTACTTC. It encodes CASPGLAGDSLVEQYF.

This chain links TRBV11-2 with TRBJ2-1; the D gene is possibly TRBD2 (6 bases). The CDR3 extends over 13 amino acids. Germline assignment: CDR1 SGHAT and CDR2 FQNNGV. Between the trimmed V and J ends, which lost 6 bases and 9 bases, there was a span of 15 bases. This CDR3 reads CASRSQRGSEQFF. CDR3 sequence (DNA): TGTGCCAGCAGGTCCCAACGGGGGTCTGAGCAGTTCTTC.

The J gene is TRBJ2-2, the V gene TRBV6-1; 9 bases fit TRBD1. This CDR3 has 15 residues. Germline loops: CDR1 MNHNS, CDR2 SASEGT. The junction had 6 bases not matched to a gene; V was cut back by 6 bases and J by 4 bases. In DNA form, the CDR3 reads TGTGCCAGCAGAAACAGGGGGCTGGGCACCGGGGAGCTGTTTTTT. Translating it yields CASRNRGLGTGELFF.

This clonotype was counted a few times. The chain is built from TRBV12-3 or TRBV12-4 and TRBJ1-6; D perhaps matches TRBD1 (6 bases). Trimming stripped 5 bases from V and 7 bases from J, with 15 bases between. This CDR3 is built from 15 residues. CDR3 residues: CASSPRGLLNSPLHF. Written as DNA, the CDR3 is TGTGCCAGCAGTCCCAGGGGCCTCTTAAATTCACCCCTCCACTTT.

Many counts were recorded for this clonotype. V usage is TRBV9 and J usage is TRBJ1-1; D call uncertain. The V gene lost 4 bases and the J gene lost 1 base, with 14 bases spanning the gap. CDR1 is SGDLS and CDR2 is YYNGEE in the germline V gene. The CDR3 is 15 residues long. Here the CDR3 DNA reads TGTGCCAGCAGCCCCTCGGGAGGCCAGAACACTGAAGCTTTCTTT. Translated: CASSPSGGQNTEAFF.

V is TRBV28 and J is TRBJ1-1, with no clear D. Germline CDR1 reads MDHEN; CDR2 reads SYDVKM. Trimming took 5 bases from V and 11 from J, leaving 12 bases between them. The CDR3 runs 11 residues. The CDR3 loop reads CASSDERRAFF. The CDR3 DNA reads TGTGCCAGCAGTGATGAGCGTCGTGCTTTCTTT.

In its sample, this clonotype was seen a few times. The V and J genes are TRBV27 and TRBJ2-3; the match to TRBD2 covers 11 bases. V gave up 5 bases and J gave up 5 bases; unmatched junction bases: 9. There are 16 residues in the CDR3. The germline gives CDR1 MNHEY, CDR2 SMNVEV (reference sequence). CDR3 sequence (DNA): TGTGCCAGCAGTCTGGATAGCGGGGGGGCGTTAGATACGCAGTATTTT. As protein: CASSLDSGGALDTQYF.

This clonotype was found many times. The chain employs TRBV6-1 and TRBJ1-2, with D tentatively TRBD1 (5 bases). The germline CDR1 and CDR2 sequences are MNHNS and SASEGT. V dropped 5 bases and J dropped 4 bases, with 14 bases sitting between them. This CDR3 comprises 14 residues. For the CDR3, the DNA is TGTGCCAGCAGTATATTCGGGACGGCCTATGGCTACACCTTC. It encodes CASSIFGTAYGYTF.

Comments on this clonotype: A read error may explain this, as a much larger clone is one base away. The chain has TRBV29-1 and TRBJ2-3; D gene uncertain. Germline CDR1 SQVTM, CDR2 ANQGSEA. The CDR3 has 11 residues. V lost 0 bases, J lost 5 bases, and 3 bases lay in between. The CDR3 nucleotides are TGCAGCGTTGAAGAGGTAGATACGCAGTATTTT. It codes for CSVEEVDTQYF.

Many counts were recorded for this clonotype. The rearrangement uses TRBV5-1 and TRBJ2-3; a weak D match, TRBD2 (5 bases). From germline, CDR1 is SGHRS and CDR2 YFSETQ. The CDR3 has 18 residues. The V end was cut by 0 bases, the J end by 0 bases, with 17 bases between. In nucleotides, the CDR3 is TGCGCCAGCAGCTTGGCCTCTCGCGGGTCTGGTAGCACAGATACGCAGTATTTT. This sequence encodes CASSLASRGSGSTDTQYF.

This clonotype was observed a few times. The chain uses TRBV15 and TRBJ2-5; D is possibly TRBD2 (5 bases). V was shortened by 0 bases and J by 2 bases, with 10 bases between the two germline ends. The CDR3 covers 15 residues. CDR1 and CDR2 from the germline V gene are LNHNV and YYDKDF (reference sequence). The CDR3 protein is CATSRDQAVQETQYF. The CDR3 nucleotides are TGTGCCACCAGCAGAGATCAAGCGGTGCAAGAGACCCAGTACTTC.

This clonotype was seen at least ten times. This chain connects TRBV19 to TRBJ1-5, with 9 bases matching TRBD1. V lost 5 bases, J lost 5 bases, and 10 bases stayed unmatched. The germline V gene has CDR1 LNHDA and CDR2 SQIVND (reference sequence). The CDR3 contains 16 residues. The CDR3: CASSLGTGTKDQPQHF. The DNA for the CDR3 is TGTGCCAGTAGTCTCGGGACAGGGACTAAGGATCAGCCCCAGCATTTT.

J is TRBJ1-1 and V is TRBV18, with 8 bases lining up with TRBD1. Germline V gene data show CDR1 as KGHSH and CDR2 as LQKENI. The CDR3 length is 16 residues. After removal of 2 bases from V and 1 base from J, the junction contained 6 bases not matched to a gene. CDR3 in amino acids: CASSPSTGAWNTEAFF. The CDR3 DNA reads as TGTGCCAGCTCACCATCGACAGGGGCTTGGAACACTGAAGCTTTCTTT.

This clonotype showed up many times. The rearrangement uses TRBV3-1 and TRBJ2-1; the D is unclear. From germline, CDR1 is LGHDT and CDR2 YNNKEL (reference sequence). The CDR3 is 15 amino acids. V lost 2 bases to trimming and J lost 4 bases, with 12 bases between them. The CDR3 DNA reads TGTGCCAGCAGCCAAACAAGAGCGTCATACAATGAGCAGTTCTTC. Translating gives CASSQTRASYNEQFF.

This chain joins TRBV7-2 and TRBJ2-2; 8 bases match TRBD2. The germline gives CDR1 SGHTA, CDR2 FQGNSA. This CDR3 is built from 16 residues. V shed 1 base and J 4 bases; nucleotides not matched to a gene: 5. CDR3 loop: CASSLVGGAFTGELFF. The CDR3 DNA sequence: TGTGCCAGCAGCTTAGTCGGGGGGGCCTTCACCGGGGAGCTGTTTTTT.

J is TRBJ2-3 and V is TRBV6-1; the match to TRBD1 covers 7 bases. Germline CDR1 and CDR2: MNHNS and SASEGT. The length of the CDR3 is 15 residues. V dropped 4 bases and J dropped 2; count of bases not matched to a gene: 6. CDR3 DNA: TGTGCCAGCAGTGCGGTGACAGGGATCACAGATACGCAGTATTTT. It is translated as CASSAVTGITDTQYF.

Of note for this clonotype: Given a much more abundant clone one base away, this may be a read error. This CDR3 is CASSLPPGSDTQYF. The CDR3 DNA sequence: TGTGCCAGCAGTTTACCCCCCGGGTCAGATACGCAGTATTTT. The rearrangement links TRBV27 to TRBJ2-3, with unresolved D. The CDR3 has 14 residues. V dropped 2 bases and J dropped 4 bases, with 10 bases sitting between them. CDR1 MNHEY and CDR2 SMNVEV come from the germline V gene (reference sequence).

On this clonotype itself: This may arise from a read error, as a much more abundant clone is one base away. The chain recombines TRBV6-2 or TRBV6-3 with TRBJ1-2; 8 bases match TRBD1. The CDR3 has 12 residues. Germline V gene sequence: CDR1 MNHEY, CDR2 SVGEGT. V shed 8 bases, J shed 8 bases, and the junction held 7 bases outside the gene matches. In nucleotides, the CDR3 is TGTGCCAGCGAGGACAGGGTCGGCGGCTACACCTTC. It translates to CASEDRVGGYTF.

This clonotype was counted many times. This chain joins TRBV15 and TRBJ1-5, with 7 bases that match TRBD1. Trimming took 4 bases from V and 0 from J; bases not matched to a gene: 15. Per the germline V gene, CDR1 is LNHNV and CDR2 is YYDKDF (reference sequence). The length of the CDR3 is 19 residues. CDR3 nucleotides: TGTGCCACCAGCACGGACCCTCTTTGGGGACAGAGTAGCAATCAGCCCCAGCATTTT. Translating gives CATSTDPLWGQSSNQPQHF.

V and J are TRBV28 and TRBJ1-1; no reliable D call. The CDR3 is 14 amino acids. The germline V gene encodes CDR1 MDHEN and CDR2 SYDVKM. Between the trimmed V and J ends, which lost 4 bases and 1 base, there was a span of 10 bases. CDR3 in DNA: TGTGCCAGCAGTTCGGGAGGACCGAACACTGAAGCTTTCTTT. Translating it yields CASSSGGPNTEAFF.

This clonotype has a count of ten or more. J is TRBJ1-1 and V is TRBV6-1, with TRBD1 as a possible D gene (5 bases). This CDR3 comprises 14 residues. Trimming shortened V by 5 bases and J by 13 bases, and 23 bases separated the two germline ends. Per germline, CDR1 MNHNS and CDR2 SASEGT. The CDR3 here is CASSPIRQTTGGFF. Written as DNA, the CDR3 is TGTGCCAGCAGTCCCATTCGACAGACTACCGGTGGTTTCTTT.

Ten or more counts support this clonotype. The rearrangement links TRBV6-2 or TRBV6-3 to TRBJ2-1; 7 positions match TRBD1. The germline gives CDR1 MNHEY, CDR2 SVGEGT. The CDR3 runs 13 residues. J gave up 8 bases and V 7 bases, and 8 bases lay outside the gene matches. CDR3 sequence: CASTGQLPDEQFF. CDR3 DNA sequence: TGTGCCAGCACGGGACAGTTGCCCGATGAGCAGTTCTTC.

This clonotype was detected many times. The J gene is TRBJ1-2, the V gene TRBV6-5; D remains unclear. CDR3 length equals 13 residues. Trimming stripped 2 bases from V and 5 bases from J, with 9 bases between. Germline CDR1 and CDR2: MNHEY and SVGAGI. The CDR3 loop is CASSYGHLYGYTF. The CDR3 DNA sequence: TGTGCCAGCAGTTACGGGCATTTGTATGGCTACACCTTC.